Listed here are 20 T cell receptor beta chains from one sample, sequenced in a study of OX40 agonist ivuxolimab in advanced cancers. Clones were sequenced by immunoSEQ multiplex PCR, and TCRdb holds only the in-frame ones, with some missing. The sample has roughly 50,000 clones; more than 85% are singletons. The material was CD4+ or CD8+ T cells sorted from blood, obtained in a trial of the OX40 agonist ivuxolimab. All receptors derive from an adult with an advanced solid tumor such as melanoma, head and neck, liver or kidney cancer.

The V call is TRBV5-5, the J call TRBJ1-5; unclear D gene. Deletions cut 3 bases from V and 0 bases from J, with 10 bases between. Germline V gene lookup returns CDR1 SGHKS and CDR2 YYEKEE (reference sequence). CDR3 length: 15 amino acids. The CDR3 DNA reads TGTGCCAGCAGCTCGGAGGGTTATAGCAATCAGCCCCAGCATTTT. As protein: CASSSEGYSNQPQHF.

The rearrangement links TRBV10-2 to TRBJ1-2; D gene unclear. Trimming shortened V by 0 bases and J by 2 bases, and 7 bases separated the two germline ends. The CDR3 extends over 14 amino acids. Germline V gene data show CDR1 as WSHSY and CDR2 as SAAADI. CDR3 amino acids: CASSESSRNYGYTF. CDR3 DNA sequence: TGCGCCAGCAGTGAGTCGAGCAGGAACTATGGCTACACCTTC.

V and J are TRBV2 and TRBJ1-2; possibly TRBD1 for D (5 bases). This CDR3 is built from 15 residues. Germline V gives CDR1 SNHLY, CDR2 FYNNEI. Trimming took 4 bases from V and 3 from J, leaving 15 bases between them. The CDR3 is CASSGSGGFDYGYTF. The CDR3 nucleotides read TGTGCCAGCAGTGGATCGGGGGGGTTTGACTATGGCTACACCTTC. Combining the CDR3 with reference TRBV2 and TRBJ1-2 gives the whole variable domain EPEVTQTPSHQVTQMGQEVILRCVPISNHLYFYWYRQILGQKVEFLVSFYNNEISEKSEIFDDQFSVERPDGSNFTLKIRSTKLEDSAMYFCASSGSGGFDYGYTFGSGTRLTVV.

The chain carries TRBV4-1 and TRBJ2-7, with D perhaps TRBD1 or TRBD2 (7 bases each). Trimming took 2 bases from V and 4 from J, leaving 12 bases between them. This CDR3 region has 14 residues. The germline CDR1 and CDR2 sequences are MGHRA and YSYEKL. CDR3 sequence: CASSQYRGGYEQYF. The CDR3 DNA is TGCGCCAGCAGCCAATACAGGGGAGGGTACGAGCAGTACTTC.

The chain links TRBV15 to TRBJ2-7, with D perhaps TRBD2 (5 bases). Trimming took 5 bases from V and 3 from J, leaving 8 bases between them. Germline lookup yields CDR1 LNHNV and CDR2 YYDKDF (reference sequence). The CDR3 extends over 12 amino acids. CDR3 in amino acids: CATSHGDYEQYF. The DNA of the CDR3 is TGTGCCACCAGCCACGGGGACTACGAGCAGTACTTC.

The V and J genes are TRBV7-9 and TRBJ1-1, with D possibly being TRBD1 (5 bases). Trimming stripped 6 bases from V and 1 base from J, with 12 bases between. CDR1 is SEHNR and CDR2 is FQNEAQ in the germline V gene (reference sequence). This CDR3 has 14 residues. Written as DNA, the CDR3 is TGTGCCAGCAGAGGAGGGGTCTCGAACACTGAAGCTTTCTTT. Amino acid sequence: CASRGGVSNTEAFF.

The rearrangement links TRBV11-2 to TRBJ2-1; 9 nucleotides align to TRBD2. Germline V gene lookup returns CDR1 SGHAT and CDR2 FQNNGV. The CDR3 totals 14 residues. V lost 5 bases, J lost 4 bases, and 3 bases stayed unmatched. Here the CDR3 reads CASSRLAGYNEQFF. DNA for the CDR3: TGTGCCAGCAGCCGGCTAGCGGGGTACAATGAGCAGTTCTTC.

The V call is TRBV27, the J call TRBJ2-7; 9 nucleotides align to TRBD1. The CDR3 covers 15 residues. In germline, CDR1 is MNHEY, CDR2 SMNVEV (reference sequence). Trimming cost V 3 bases and J 4 bases; bases outside gene matches: 7. CDR3 sequence: CASSLRTGEIYEQYF. CDR3 coding DNA: TGTGCCAGCAGTTTGCGGACAGGGGAAATTTACGAGCAGTACTTC.

This clone is deemed large. The rearrangement joins TRBV19 to TRBJ2-7; TRBD2 matches 12 bases. This CDR3 comprises 15 residues. Germline V gives CDR1 LNHDA, CDR2 SQIVND (reference sequence). J was trimmed by 4 bases and V by 6 bases; bases with no gene match: 7. The CDR3 DNA is TGTGCCAGTAGACAAACTAGCGGGGGGCTATACGAGCAGTACTTC. It codes for CASRQTSGGLYEQYF.

V usage is TRBV5-4 and J usage is TRBJ2-5; D gene unclear. Germline V gene sequence: CDR1 SGHNT, CDR2 YYREEE (reference sequence). This CDR3 has 14 residues. Trimming stripped 1 base from V and 4 bases from J, with 11 bases between. The DNA of the CDR3 is TGTGCCAGCAGCTTGAGTCTGCTTGGAGAGACCCAGTACTTC. Its translation: CASSLSLLGETQYF.

The rearrangement joins TRBV27 to TRBJ2-7; TRBD1 agrees at 8 bases. Trimming removed 3 bases from V and 0 bases from J; junction bases left unmatched: 1. This CDR3 is 14 amino acids long. Germline V gene lookup returns CDR1 MNHEY and CDR2 SMNVEV (reference sequence). The CDR3 spells CASSFRGHSYEQYF. In DNA form, the CDR3 reads TGTGCCAGCAGTTTCAGGGGGCACTCCTACGAGCAGTACTTC.

This sequence joins TRBV19 and TRBJ2-5; 10 nucleotides agree with TRBD2. The germline gives CDR1 LNHDA, CDR2 SQIVND (reference sequence). The CDR3 is made up of 15 amino acids. Trimming cost V 1 base and J 5 bases; bases outside gene matches: 4. As DNA, the CDR3 is TGTGCCAGTAGTATAGTTGTTAGCGGGGGGGAGACCCAGTACTTC. It specifies CASSIVVSGGETQYF.

The rearrangement links TRBV27 to TRBJ2-1, with 14 bases aligning to TRBD2. With V trimmed by 5 bases and J by 6 bases, 6 bases remained unmatched. There are 16 residues in the CDR3. Looked up from germline, CDR1 is MNHEY and CDR2 is SMNVEV (reference sequence). The CDR3 DNA reads TGTGCCAGCAGTCTCACGACTAGCGGGGGGGTCAATGAGCAGTTCTTC. This gives the protein CASSLTTSGGVNEQFF.

J is TRBJ2-7 and V is TRBV7-9; D is uncertain. This CDR3 has 14 residues. V lost 4 bases and J lost 5, with 15 bases in between. The germline V gene has CDR1 SEHNR and CDR2 FQNEAQ (reference sequence). CDR3 sequence reads: CASSYLTVIDEQYF. The DNA of the CDR3 is TGTGCCAGCAGCTACTTGACCGTCATCGACGAGCAGTACTTC.

The rearrangement joins TRBV19 to TRBJ2-3, with 7 bases aligning to TRBD1. Germline CDR1 is LNHDA and CDR2 is SQIVND (reference sequence). V was pared by 3 bases and J by 2 bases, with 5 bases of the junction left unmatched. The CDR3 covers 15 residues. In DNA form, the CDR3 reads TGTGCCAGTAGTATCACAGGGGCCTTCACAGATACGCAGTATTTT. Its translation is CASSITGAFTDTQYF.

V is TRBV7-3 and J is TRBJ2-3; TRBD2 agrees at 7 bases. Losses at the gene ends were 2 bases for V and 0 bases for J; bases not matched to a gene: 2. The CDR3 loop spans 15 amino acids. Per the germline V gene, CDR1 is SGHTA and CDR2 is FQGTGA. The CDR3 DNA reads as TGTGCCAGCAGCTTACTAGCGGTTAGCACAGATACGCAGTATTTT. This codes for CASSLLAVSTDTQYF.

V and J are TRBV14 and TRBJ2-7; 11 positions agree with TRBD1. V was pared by 0 bases and J by 2 bases, with 6 bases of the junction left unmatched. The germline CDR1 and CDR2 sequences are SGHDN and FVKESK. The CDR3 extends over 17 amino acids. CDR3 nucleotides: TGTGCCAGCAGCCAAGATCGTACGGGACAGGGGGCCTACGAGCAGTACTTC. It specifies CASSQDRTGQGAYEQYF.

The sample holds one count of this clone. The chain has TRBV6-5 and TRBJ2-7, with TRBD2 matching 11 bases. The CDR3 totals 15 residues. V lost 6 bases and J lost 2; bases outside the gene matches: 6. Per the germline V gene, CDR1 is MNHEY and CDR2 is SVGAGI. The CDR3 protein is CASSSGTSGPYEQYF. The CDR3 DNA follows: TGTGCCAGCAGCAGCGGGACTAGCGGTCCCTACGAGCAGTACTTC.

This sequence joins TRBV7-2 and TRBJ2-7; D unclear. The CDR3 is 15 residues long. Trimming removed 3 bases at V and 2 bases at J, with 14 bases between. Germline V lookup: CDR1 SGHTA, CDR2 FQGNSA. CDR3 residues: CASSLGLASPYEQYF. DNA of the CDR3: TGTGCCAGCAGCTTGGGTTTAGCTTCTCCCTACGAGCAGTACTTC.

V is TRBV6-1 and J is TRBJ2-7; weak D call: TRBD1 (6 bases). The CDR3 extends over 14 amino acids. The V gene's germline CDR1 is MNHNS and CDR2 SASEGT. V shed 1 base and J shed 4 bases, with 11 bases lying between them. The CDR3 bases are TGTGCCAGCAGTGAAGGGGACACCTCTTACGAGCAGTACTTC. Translation gives CASSEGDTSYEQYF.